Presented here are 19 T cell receptor beta chains from one specimen sequenced in a study of shared clonotypes between healthy human individuals. This table comes from immunoSEQ multiplex PCR, and its TCRdb copy is limited to in-frame clones, with some not included. The table lists over a million clones, 95% to 99% of them singletons. Sequencing was performed on naive CD4+ T cells sorted from blood. Subset: CD45RA+ positively selected. Receptor source: a man aged 25-45 years in good health.

V gene TRBV18 combines with J gene TRBJ2-7; the D is unclear. V lost 2 bases to trimming and J lost 0 bases, with 11 bases between them. From germline, CDR1 is KGHSH and CDR2 LQKENI. This CDR3 region has 15 residues. As DNA, the CDR3 is TGTGCCAGCTCACCATTGCAGTCCCTCTCCTACGAGCAGTACTTC. Translated, it gives CASSPLQSLSYEQYF.

The gene calls are TRBV18 and TRBJ1-1, with D possibly being TRBD1 (5 bases). V was cut by 0 bases and J by 4 bases, with 12 bases left in between. There are 15 residues in the CDR3. Germline V gene lookup returns CDR1 KGHSH and CDR2 LQKENI. The CDR3 reads CASSPPPGQGTEAFF. The DNA for the CDR3 is TGTGCCAGCTCACCACCGCCGGGGCAGGGCACTGAAGCTTTCTTT.

V and J are TRBV7-6 and TRBJ2-6; D is unclear. Germline CDR1 and CDR2: SGHVS and FNYEAQ. V was clipped by 2 bases and J by 0 bases, with 8 bases between them. The CDR3 extends over 16 amino acids. The CDR3 DNA is TGTGCCAGCAGCTTATTAGAGGCCTCTGGGGCCAACGTCCTGACTTTC. Amino acid sequence: CASSLLEASGANVLTF.

The chain combines TRBV4-1 with TRBJ2-1; 10 nucleotides agree with TRBD1. This CDR3 has 19 amino acids. Looked up from germline, CDR1 is MGHRA and CDR2 is YSYEKL. J gave up 5 bases and V 0 bases, and 13 bases lay outside the gene matches. CDR3 coding DNA: TGCGCCAGCAGCCAAGACGGGACAGGGGCCGCGACGGCTCACAATGAGCAGTTCTTC. It yields the protein CASSQDGTGAATAHNEQFF.

The rearrangement joins TRBV19 to TRBJ2-1, with 7 positions matching TRBD2. Germline CDR1 LNHDA, CDR2 SQIVND (reference sequence). CDR3 size: 15 residues. The V and J ends lost 2 bases and 5 bases, in that order; junction bases with no gene match: 6. In nucleotides, the CDR3 is TGTGCCAGTAGTATATATTTTGCGGGGGACAATGAGCAGTTCTTC. It yields the protein CASSIYFAGDNEQFF.

As for this clone: This CDR3 is also generated by other DNA sequences in the sample. The rearrangement uses TRBV5-6 and TRBJ2-2, with D possibly being TRBD2 (5 bases). Germline CDR1 and CDR2: SGHDT and YYEEEE. Trimming stripped 0 bases from V and 6 bases from J, with 6 bases between. The CDR3 is made up of 13 amino acids. As DNA, the CDR3 is TGTGCCAGCAGCTTGGGAGGGCCCGGGGAGCTGTTTTTT. Its translation is CASSLGGPGELFF.

This chain uses TRBV7-9 with TRBJ1-1; D not resolved. V shed 7 bases and J shed 4 bases, with 13 bases lying between them. The CDR3 length is 13 residues. The germline gives CDR1 SEHNR, CDR2 FQNEAQ (reference sequence). For the CDR3, the DNA is TGTGCCAGCACCCAGGTTGGTGGCACTGAAGCTTTCTTT. Its translation is CASTQVGGTEAFF.

This chain uses TRBV19 with TRBJ1-5; perhaps TRBD1 as D (6 bases). Trimming cost V 8 bases and J 5 bases, with 25 bases left between them. Germline V gene data show CDR1 as LNHDA and CDR2 as SQIVND (reference sequence). The CDR3 is made up of 17 amino acids. The CDR3 sequence: CASRSMGGRGTDQPQHF. The CDR3 DNA reads TGTGCCAGTCGAAGTATGGGGGGGCGCGGGACGGATCAGCCCCAGCATTTT. Full variable domain (outside the CDR3, taken from reference TRBV19 and TRBJ1-5): DGGITQSPKYLFRKEGQNVTLSCEQNLNHDAMYWYRQDPGQGLRLIYYSQIVNDFQKGDIAEGYSVSREKKESFPLTVTSAQKNPTAFYLCASRSMGGRGTDQPQHFGDGTRLSIL.

The CDR3 protein is CASSPWGGSSYEQYF. In nucleotides, the CDR3 is TGTGCCAGCAGCCCGTGGGGCGGGAGCTCCTACGAGCAGTACTTC. The chain carries TRBV5-8 and TRBJ2-7; 7 bases are shared with TRBD2. CDR3 length equals 15 residues. J lost 0 bases, V lost 4 bases, and 7 bases had no gene match. Germline V gene lookup returns CDR1 SGHTS and CDR2 YDEGEE.

This rearrangement joins TRBV10-3 to TRBJ2-1; 10 bases agree with TRBD2. The length of the CDR3 is 17 residues. The germline gives CDR1 ENHRY, CDR2 SYGVKD. Trimming took 2 bases from V and 0 from J; bases not matched to a gene: 4. DNA of the CDR3: TGTGCCATCAGTGAGGGACTAGCGGTAAGCTCCTACAATGAGCAGTTCTTC. Its translation: CAISEGLAVSSYNEQFF.

The chain joins TRBV11-2 to TRBJ2-7; no clear D gene. The germline CDR1 and CDR2 sequences are SGHAT and FQNNGV. V was pared by 5 bases and J by 3 bases, with 11 bases between. This CDR3 spans 13 amino acids. CDR3 residues: CASSVGSSYEQYF. DNA of the CDR3: TGTGCCAGCAGCGTGGGATCAAGCTACGAGCAGTACTTC.

The chain employs TRBV28 and TRBJ2-2; D is perhaps TRBD2 (6 bases). Germline V gives CDR1 MDHEN, CDR2 SYDVKM. Trimming cost V 7 bases and J 1 base, with 19 bases left between them. This CDR3 spans 17 amino acids. The CDR3 reads CASNYAVWGVNTGELFF. CDR3 in DNA: TGTGCCAGCAACTACGCTGTGTGGGGGGTGAACACCGGGGAGCTGTTTTTT.

The genes are TRBV19 and TRBJ2-5; D is possibly TRBD2 (5 bases). Germline V gene sequence: CDR1 LNHDA, CDR2 SQIVND (reference sequence). V was cut by 5 bases and J by 1 base, with 14 bases left in between. This CDR3 is 15 amino acids long. CDR3 residues: CASSPRRGPQETQYF. CDR3 nucleotides: TGTGCCAGTAGTCCCCGTAGAGGGCCCCAAGAGACCCAGTACTTC.

V usage is TRBV19 and J usage is TRBJ1-1; D is perhaps TRBD1 (6 bases). Trimming removed 10 bases from V and 4 bases from J, with 13 bases in between. The CDR3 runs to 12 residues. The germline gives CDR1 LNHDA, CDR2 SQIVND (reference sequence). Written as DNA, the CDR3 is TGTGCCATACAGGGAGTAGGCACTGAAGCTTTCTTT. Its translation is CAIQGVGTEAFF.

This clone was detected only once. This chain uses TRBV19 with TRBJ2-7; 11 positions agree with TRBD2. Per the germline V gene, CDR1 is LNHDA and CDR2 is SQIVND (reference sequence). Germline trimming cut 6 bases from V and 0 bases from J; bases unmatched to any gene: 1. This CDR3 contains 14 residues. The CDR3 coding sequence is TGTGCCAGTAGGACTAGCGGGATCTCCTACGAGCAGTACTTC. This translates into CASRTSGISYEQYF. Filled out from reference TRBV19 and TRBJ2-7, the complete variable domain reads DGGITQSPKYLFRKEGQNVTLSCEQNLNHDAMYWYRQDPGQGLRLIYYSQIVNDFQKGDIAEGYSVSREKKESFPLTVTSAQKNPTAFYLCASRTSGISYEQYFGPGTRLTVT.

The CDR3 sequence is CSVAPRLGTQYF. The DNA for the CDR3 is TGCAGCGTTGCCCCCAGGCTGGGGACCCAGTACTTC. This rearrangement joins TRBV29-1 to TRBJ2-5; unclear D gene. The CDR3 runs 12 residues. Germline lookup yields CDR1 SQVTM and CDR2 ANQGSEA. V shed 4 bases and J shed 7 bases, with 13 bases lying between them.

The chain is built from TRBV5-5 and TRBJ2-7, with D maybe TRBD2 (6 bases). This CDR3 is built from 12 residues. V lost 5 bases to trimming and J lost 3 bases, with 9 bases between them. CDR1 and CDR2 from the germline V gene are SGHKS and YYEKEE (reference sequence). Written as DNA, the CDR3 is TGTGCCAGCAGGCGGGACCACTACGAGCAGTACTTC. Its protein product is CASRRDHYEQYF.

CDR3 nucleotide sequence: TGTGCCAGCAGCCCCTGGGGGACTAGCGGGATCGAGCAGTACTTC. Encoded protein: CASSPWGTSGIEQYF. The chain recombines TRBV9 with TRBJ2-7, with 13 bases identical to TRBD2. V gave up 4 bases and J gave up 6 bases; unmatched junction bases: 7. This CDR3 is 15 amino acids long. CDR1 and CDR2 from the germline V gene are SGDLS and YYNGEE.

The chain employs TRBV2 and TRBJ2-1; D gene uncertain. V was clipped by 1 base and J by 4 bases, with 11 bases between them. Germline V gene data show CDR1 as SNHLY and CDR2 as FYNNEI. This CDR3 spans 15 amino acids. CDR3 in amino acids: CASSEEYGLYNEQFF. The DNA for the CDR3 is TGTGCCAGCAGTGAAGAATACGGTTTATACAATGAGCAGTTCTTC.